These 18 T cell receptor beta chains came from one sample sequenced in a study of T cells after yellow fever vaccination. TCRdb re-called the 5' RACE reads through MiXCR, storing one row per CDR3 protein. In the table there are about 26,000 distinct CDR3 sequences, approximately 4.5% of which are singletons. The sample consisted of PBMCs, either bulk or a sorted T-cell subset (CD4+, CD8+, memory, or dextramer-sorted; not recorded which), taken on the day of the yellow fever booster vaccination. The receptors come from a man between 18 and 29 years old who received the YFV17D yellow fever vaccine.

This clonotype appeared many times. V and J are TRBV5-1 and TRBJ2-3; D remains ambiguous. The length of the CDR3 is 15 residues. The V end was cut by 0 bases, the J end by 3 bases, with 11 bases between. Per the germline V gene, CDR1 is SGHRS and CDR2 is YFSETQ. In DNA form, the CDR3 reads TGCGCCAGCAGCTTGGTGGGCGTGTCAACAGATACGCAGTATTTT. This sequence encodes CASSLVGVSTDTQYF.

The genes are TRBV3-1 and TRBJ1-2; D remains unclear. The CDR3 has 13 amino acids. Germline-derived CDR1 and CDR2 are LGHDT and YNNKEL (reference sequence). The V end was cut by 1 base, the J end by 2 bases, with 5 bases between. CDR3 in DNA: TGTGCCAGCAGCCAAGGAATGAACTATGGCTACACCTTC. This sequence encodes CASSQGMNYGYTF.

This clonotype was counted many times. This chain joins TRBV5-1 and TRBJ1-4, with 8 positions matching TRBD1. This CDR3 contains 14 residues. Germline trimming cut 4 bases from V and 8 bases from J; bases unmatched to any gene: 7. The germline V gene has CDR1 SGHRS and CDR2 YFSETQ. The CDR3 region is CASSPGQGREKLFF. In nucleotides, the CDR3 is TGCGCCAGCAGCCCCGGACAGGGTAGGGAAAAACTGTTTTTT.

Ten or more counts support this clonotype. The chain is built from TRBV4-3 and TRBJ2-3; 11 bases align to TRBD1. V lost 0 bases, J lost 3 bases, and 5 bases stayed unmatched. From germline, CDR1 is LGHNA and CDR2 YSLEER. The CDR3 spans 17 residues. The CDR3 here is CASSQEGQGVTTDTQYF. For the CDR3, the DNA is TGCGCCAGCAGCCAAGAGGGACAGGGGGTGACGACAGATACGCAGTATTTT.

This clonotype was counted many times. This rearrangement joins TRBV5-1 to TRBJ1-1; D possibly corresponds to TRBD1 (6 bases). Per the germline V gene, CDR1 is SGHRS and CDR2 is YFSETQ. The CDR3 runs to 16 residues. The ends were cut back, 0 bases at V and 3 bases at J, with 15 bases in the middle. Here the CDR3 reads CASSLATDRAYTEAFF. For the CDR3, the DNA is TGCGCCAGCAGCTTGGCGACGGACAGAGCCTACACTGAAGCTTTCTTT.

This clonotype showed up many times. The chain couples TRBV6-1 to TRBJ2-1; D may be TRBD1 or TRBD2 (5 bases each). Germline V gene sequence: CDR1 MNHNS, CDR2 SASEGT. V lost 3 bases and J lost 5, with 8 bases in between. The length of the CDR3 is 13 residues. CDR3: CASSEGTNNEQFF. The DNA for the CDR3 is TGTGCCAGCAGTGAGGGGACCAACAATGAGCAGTTCTTC.

This clonotype was observed many times. The chain joins TRBV12-3 or TRBV12-4 to TRBJ2-2; D possibly corresponds to TRBD2 (7 bases). V was pared by 4 bases and J by 3 bases, with 12 bases between. The CDR3 loop spans 15 amino acids. Written as DNA, the CDR3 is TGTGCCAGCAGTTGGGGGGGGGCCGACACCGGGGAGCTGTTTTTT. This codes for CASSWGGADTGELFF.

In its sample, this clonotype was seen many times. The rearrangement links TRBV7-6 to TRBJ2-3, with 7 bases lining up with TRBD1. Germline trimming cut 5 bases from V and 5 bases from J; bases unmatched to any gene: 7. The CDR3 loop spans 14 amino acids. The germline V gene has CDR1 SGHVS and CDR2 FNYEAQ. CDR3 sequence reads: CASSLGQQKDTQYF. For the CDR3, the DNA is TGTGCCAGCAGCCTGGGACAGCAGAAAGATACGCAGTATTTT.

This clonotype turned up a few times. V and J are TRBV5-1 and TRBJ2-2; 13 nucleotides match TRBD2. Germline loops: CDR1 SGHRS, CDR2 YFSETQ. V lost 3 bases, J lost 0 bases, and 5 bases stayed unmatched. The CDR3 spans 18 residues. The CDR3 is CASSSTSGGTSNTGELFF. The CDR3 coding sequence is TGCGCCAGCAGCTCGACTAGCGGGGGGACCTCGAACACCGGGGAGCTGTTTTTT. The whole variable domain, filled in from reference TRBV5-1 and TRBJ2-2, reads KAGVTQTPRYLIKTRGQQVTLSCSPISGHRSVSWYQQTPGQGLQFLFEYFSETQRNKGNFPGRFSGRQFSNSRSEMNVSTLELGDSALYLCASSSTSGGTSNTGELFFGEGSRLTVL.

This clonotype was seen many times. The J gene is TRBJ1-2, the V gene TRBV5-1; no clear D. Germline V CDR1 and CDR2: SGHRS, YFSETQ. V dropped 6 bases and J dropped 4 bases, with 10 bases sitting between them. The CDR3 is 12 residues long. CDR3 nucleotides: TGCGCCAGCACCGCCGGGAGCTATGGCTACACCTTC. Translating it yields CASTAGSYGYTF.

The DNA for the CDR3 is TGTGCCAGCAGCCCAATCGGGACACGCTATGAAAAACTGTTTTTT. Protein sequence: CASSPIGTRYEKLFF. This chain joins TRBV3-1 and TRBJ1-4, with a tentative D call TRBD1 (6 bases). This CDR3 is built from 15 residues. V was shortened by 4 bases and J by 6 bases, with 15 bases between the two germline ends. Germline loops: CDR1 LGHDT, CDR2 YNNKEL (reference sequence).

The sample holds many counts of this clonotype. This sequence joins TRBV20-1 and TRBJ1-2, with 9 bases aligning to TRBD1. Germline V lookup: CDR1 DFQATT, CDR2 SNEGSKA (reference sequence). Trimming took 6 bases from V and 8 from J; bases not matched to a gene: 13. This CDR3 comprises 14 residues. In DNA, the CDR3 is TGCAGTGCGTACAAACCCGGGACAGGGAGCGGCTACACCTTC. Protein: CSAYKPGTGSGYTF.

This clonotype was recorded many times. V and J are TRBV7-9 and TRBJ1-6; D gene uncertain. The CDR3 runs to 14 residues. The germline CDR1 and CDR2 sequences are SEHNR and FQNEAQ (reference sequence). V was cut by 5 bases and J by 9 bases, with 14 bases left in between. The CDR3 spells CASSPGRRGSPLHF. The DNA of the CDR3 is TGTGCCAGCAGCCCAGGACGAAGAGGTTCACCCCTCCACTTT. Using reference TRBV7-9 and TRBJ1-6 for the parts outside the CDR3, the full variable domain is DTGVSQNPRHKITKRGQNVTFRCDPISEHNRLYWYRQTLGQGPEFLTYFQNEAQLEKSRLLSDRFSAERPKGSFSTLEIQRTEQGDSAMYLCASSPGRRGSPLHFGNGTRLTVT.

This clonotype showed up many times. The J gene is TRBJ2-7, the V gene TRBV29-1; D ambiguous. The CDR3 totals 11 residues. Trimming removed 7 bases from V and 0 bases from J, with 7 bases in between. Germline-derived CDR1 and CDR2 are SQVTM and ANQGSEA. Here the CDR3 reads CSAKTSYEQYF. CDR3 sequence (DNA): TGCAGCGCCAAAACCTCCTACGAGCAGTACTTC.

This rearrangement joins TRBV11-2 to TRBJ2-2, with 7 nucleotides matching TRBD2. There are 18 residues in the CDR3. J gave up 4 bases and V 2 bases, and 13 bases lay outside the gene matches. Looked up from germline, CDR1 is SGHAT and CDR2 is FQNNGV. The DNA of the CDR3 is TGTGCCAGCAGCTTAATTGGGGTATCGAGCGGGGCCACCGGGGAGCTGTTTTTT. Translation: CASSLIGVSSGATGELFF.

This clonotype was observed many times. The gene calls are TRBV5-1 and TRBJ2-5; D is uncertain. The V and J ends lost 0 bases and 2 bases respectively, with 5 bases between them. Germline values: CDR1 SGHRS, CDR2 YFSETQ. The CDR3 totals 13 residues. CDR3 nucleotides: TGCGCCAGCAGCTTGGGGCTGCAAGAGACCCAGTACTTC. Its protein product is CASSLGLQETQYF.

This clonotype has at least ten counts. The chain couples TRBV29-1 to TRBJ1-1; TRBD1 might be the D (5 bases). This CDR3 has 15 residues. Trimming took 7 bases from V and 0 from J, leaving 18 bases between them. The V gene's germline CDR1 is SQVTM and CDR2 ANQGSEA. Written as DNA, the CDR3 is TGCAGCGGGTCCCAGGGCTGGGGTATGAACACTGAAGCTTTCTTT. Translation gives CSGSQGWGMNTEAFF. Based on the CDR3 plus reference TRBV29-1 and TRBJ1-1, the full variable domain is SAVISQKPSRDICQRGTSLTIQCQVDSQVTMMFWYRQQPGQSLTLIATANQGSEATYESGFVIDKFPISRPNLTFSTLTVSNMSPEDSSIYLCSGSQGWGMNTEAFFGQGTRLTVV.

Many counts were recorded for this clonotype. This sequence joins TRBV10-3 and TRBJ2-1; TRBD1 or TRBD2 may be the D gene (5 bases each). Deletions cut 5 bases from V and 0 bases from J, with 14 bases between. The germline CDR1 and CDR2 sequences are ENHRY and SYGVKD. There are 16 residues in the CDR3. CDR3 residues: CAISPLGRSSYNEQFF. CDR3 DNA: TGTGCCATCAGTCCATTGGGACGGAGCTCCTACAATGAGCAGTTCTTC.